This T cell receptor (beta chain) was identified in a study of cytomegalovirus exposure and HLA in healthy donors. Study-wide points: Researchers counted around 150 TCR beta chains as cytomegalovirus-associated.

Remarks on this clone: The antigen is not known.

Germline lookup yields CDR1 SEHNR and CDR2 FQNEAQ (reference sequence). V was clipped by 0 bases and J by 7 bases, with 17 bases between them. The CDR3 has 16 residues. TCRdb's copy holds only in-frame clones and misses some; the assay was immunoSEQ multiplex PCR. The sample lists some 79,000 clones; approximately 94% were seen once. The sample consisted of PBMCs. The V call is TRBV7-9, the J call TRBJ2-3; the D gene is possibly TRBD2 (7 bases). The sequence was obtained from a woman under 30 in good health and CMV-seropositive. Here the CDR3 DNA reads TGTGCCAGCAGCTTAGCGGCGGGGGCCGACGGAAATACGCAGTATTTT. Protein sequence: CASSLAAGADGNTQYF.